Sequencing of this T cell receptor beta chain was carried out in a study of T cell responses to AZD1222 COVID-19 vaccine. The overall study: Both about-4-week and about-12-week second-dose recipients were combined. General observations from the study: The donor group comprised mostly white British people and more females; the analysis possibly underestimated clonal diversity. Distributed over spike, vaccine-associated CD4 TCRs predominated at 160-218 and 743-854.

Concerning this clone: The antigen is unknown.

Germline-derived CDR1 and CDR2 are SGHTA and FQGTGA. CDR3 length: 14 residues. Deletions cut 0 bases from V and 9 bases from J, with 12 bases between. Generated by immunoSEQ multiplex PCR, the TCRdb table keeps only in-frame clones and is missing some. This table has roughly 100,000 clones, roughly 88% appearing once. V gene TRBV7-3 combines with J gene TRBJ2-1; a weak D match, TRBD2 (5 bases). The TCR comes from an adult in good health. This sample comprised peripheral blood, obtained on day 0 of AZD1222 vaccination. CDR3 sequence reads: CASSLTVAGAEQFF. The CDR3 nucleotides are TGTGCCAGCAGCTTAACGGTTGCGGGTGCTGAGCAGTTCTTC.